Each of the 2 T cell receptor beta chains below was sequenced from the same sample in a study of T cell responses to AZD1222 COVID-19 vaccine. Using immunoSEQ multiplex PCR, the repertoire was profiled, and TCRdb retains in-frame clones only, with some absent. The sample shows under 130,000 clones, 90% to 95% of them seen only once. Specimen: peripheral blood, collected on day 0 of AZD1222 vaccination. All receptors derive from an adult in good health.

This chain connects TRBV6-1 to TRBJ1-2; D might be TRBD1 (5 bases). CDR1 and CDR2 from the germline V gene are MNHNS and SASEGT. This CDR3 contains 16 residues. Between the trimmed V and J ends, which lost 6 bases and 2 bases, there was a span of 19 bases. CDR3 sequence: CASRERLGQGNYGYTF. CDR3 DNA sequence: TGTGCCAGCAGGGAAAGGTTGGGGCAGGGAAACTATGGCTACACCTTC.

The chain carries TRBV19 and TRBJ2-1, with 9 positions matching TRBD2. The CDR3 runs to 13 residues. V lost 5 bases to trimming and J lost 4 bases; unmatched junction nucleotides: 0. CDR1 and CDR2 from the germline V gene are LNHDA and SQIVND (reference sequence). The CDR3 spells CASSLAGYNEQFF. CDR3 sequence (DNA): TGTGCCAGTAGTCTAGCGGGGTACAATGAGCAGTTCTTC.